These 21 T cell receptor beta chains share one sample of origin, sequenced in a study of shared clonotypes between healthy human individuals. The protocol was immunoSEQ multiplex PCR, while the TCRdb copy is restricted to in-frame clones and leaves out a portion. The sample comprises around 1.6 million clones, 95% to 99% of which are singletons, and roughly 0.42% rests with the top ten. The sequencing sample was made of naive CD4+ T cells sorted from blood. The subset is: CD45RA+ positively selected. These receptors came from a man aged 30-40 years in good health.

V and J are TRBV28 and TRBJ1-5, with D unclear. V was shortened by 6 bases and J by 2 bases, with 14 bases between the two germline ends. Germline CDR1 MDHEN, CDR2 SYDVKM. CDR3 length: 15 residues. The CDR3 region is CASSSVGRGNQPQHF. Written as DNA, the CDR3 is TGTGCCAGCAGCTCCGTGGGGAGAGGCAATCAGCCCCAGCATTTT. The full variable domain, its missing parts supplied by reference TRBV28 and TRBJ1-5, is DVKVTQSSRYLVKRTGEKVFLECVQDMDHENMFWYRQDPGLGLRLIYFSYDVKMKEKGDIPEGYSVSREKKERFSLILESASTNQTSMYLCASSSVGRGNQPQHFGDGTRLSIL.

This rearrangement joins TRBV5-1 to TRBJ2-2; D gene ambiguous. The CDR3 extends over 13 amino acids. Trimming took off 2 bases at V and 5 bases at J, with 7 bases between the two ends. CDR1 SGHRS and CDR2 YFSETQ come from the germline V gene. The CDR3 sequence is CASSFLDTGELFF. The CDR3 DNA reads TGCGCCAGCAGCTTTCTCGATACCGGGGAGCTGTTTTTT.

The chain carries TRBV18 and TRBJ1-1; 8 bases agree with TRBD1. V lost 3 bases to trimming and J lost 8 bases; unmatched junction nucleotides: 2. The CDR3 length is 12 residues. Per germline, CDR1 KGHSH and CDR2 LQKENI. The CDR3 nucleotides read TGTGCCAGCTCACCGGGACAGGAAGAAGCTTTCTTT. Translation: CASSPGQEEAFF.

The CDR3 is CARSLSRGPGPQETQYF. In DNA, the CDR3 is TGTGCCAGAAGCTTGTCCAGGGGCCCGGGTCCCCAAGAGACCCAGTACTTC. This sequence joins TRBV5-3 and TRBJ2-5; D is possibly TRBD1 (6 bases). TRBV5-3 is sorted into the ORF group, with uncertain function. CDR3 length equals 17 residues. V lost 1 base and J lost 1, with 17 bases in between.

V usage is TRBV9 and J usage is TRBJ2-7; 7 bases align to TRBD2. The CDR3 is made up of 16 amino acids. V lost 0 bases to trimming and J lost 3 bases; unmatched junction nucleotides: 9. Germline loops: CDR1 SGDLS, CDR2 YYNGEE. CDR3: CASSVGGGRTGYEQYF. CDR3 DNA: TGTGCCAGCAGCGTAGGCGGGGGAAGGACGGGCTACGAGCAGTACTTC.

CDR3: CASGGQPSGYGYTF. Written as DNA, the CDR3 is TGCGCCAGCGGGGGACAACCCTCAGGGTATGGCTACACCTTC. The chain recombines TRBV5-1 with TRBJ1-2; tentatively, D is TRBD1 (6 bases). V was cut by 7 bases and J by 5 bases, with 18 bases left in between. CDR3 length equals 14 residues. The V gene's germline CDR1 is SGHRS and CDR2 YFSETQ.

V usage is TRBV6-6 and J usage is TRBJ2-1; 11 nucleotides match TRBD2. Per germline, CDR1 MNHNY and CDR2 SVGAGI (reference sequence). V shed 6 bases, J shed 3 bases, and the junction held 4 bases outside the gene matches. The CDR3 is 15 residues long. The CDR3 nucleotides are TGTGCCAGCAGACACGGGACTAGCGGCTACAATGAGCAGTTCTTC. It specifies CASRHGTSGYNEQFF.

This chain links TRBV5-1 with TRBJ2-7; D tentatively fits TRBD1 or TRBD2 (5 bases each). V lost 1 base and J 6 bases, leaving 20 bases between the germline ends. In germline, CDR1 is SGHRS, CDR2 YFSETQ. The CDR3 is made up of 16 amino acids. The CDR3 region has the DNA TGCGCCAGCAGCTTGTCTCTAGGCCTTTCGGGGCTCGAGCAGTACTTC. This encodes CASSLSLGLSGLEQYF.

The rearrangement uses TRBV28 and TRBJ1-5; D is unresolved. The germline V gene encodes CDR1 MDHEN and CDR2 SYDVKM. V was cut by 4 bases and J by 7 bases, with 14 bases left in between. This CDR3 comprises 14 residues. The CDR3 DNA follows: TGTGCCAGCAGTTCATGGGGTGGGCTCCAGCCCCAGCATTTT. Translated: CASSSWGGLQPQHF. Full variable domain (remainder filled in from reference TRBV28 and TRBJ1-5): DVKVTQSSRYLVKRTGEKVFLECVQDMDHENMFWYRQDPGLGLRLIYFSYDVKMKEKGDIPEGYSVSREKKERFSLILESASTNQTSMYLCASSSWGGLQPQHFGDGTRLSIL.

About this clone: Additional DNA sequences in this sample encode the identical CDR3. The CDR3 DNA sequence: TGCGCCAGCAGTGAGTCCACAGGTTACGAGCAGTACTTC. It codes for CASSESTGYEQYF. The gene calls are TRBV10-1 and TRBJ2-7, with D perhaps matching TRBD1 (5 bases). The length of the CDR3 is 13 residues. Trimming removed 0 bases from V and 4 bases from J, with 7 bases in between. Germline values: CDR1 WNHNN, CDR2 SYGVQD (reference sequence).

The rearrangement uses TRBV7-2 and TRBJ2-5; unclear D gene. V was pared by 1 base and J by 1 base, with 10 bases between. Germline V CDR1 and CDR2: SGHTA, FQGNSA. The CDR3 length is 15 residues. CDR3 nucleotide sequence: TGTGCCAGCAGCTTAGTAGTGGTTGCCCAAGAGACCCAGTACTTC. This gives the protein CASSLVVVAQETQYF.

Of note for this clone: Distinct nucleotide sequences in the sample also encode this CDR3. The chain links TRBV5-1 to TRBJ2-3; 13 nucleotides line up with TRBD2. CDR1 is SGHRS, CDR2 YFSETQ, per germline. This CDR3 spans 16 amino acids. The ends lost 3 bases at V and 2 bases at J; junction bases unmatched: 3. The CDR3 DNA sequence: TGCGCCAGCAGCTCGGGACTAGCGGGGATCACAGATACGCAGTATTTT. Translating gives CASSSGLAGITDTQYF.

This clone came up many times. DNA for the CDR3: TGCGCCAGCAGCTTGGCCATGGGGGCGGTGTATGGCTACACCTTC. Its protein is CASSLAMGAVYGYTF. The chain employs TRBV5-1 and TRBJ1-2; D may be TRBD1 (6 bases). V was pared by 0 bases and J by 5 bases, with 14 bases between. CDR1 SGHRS and CDR2 YFSETQ come from the germline V gene. The CDR3 has 15 amino acids.

The chain links TRBV30 to TRBJ2-3; D may be TRBD2 (5 bases). V lost 0 bases to trimming and J lost 9 bases, with 13 bases between them. This CDR3 comprises 13 residues. Germline V gene data show CDR1 as GTSNPN and CDR2 as SVGIG (reference sequence). The CDR3 here is CAWSVGGPQTQYF. The CDR3, as DNA: TGTGCCTGGAGTGTCGGCGGGCCACAAACGCAGTATTTT.

The chain recombines TRBV5-1 with TRBJ2-7; a weak D match, TRBD1 (5 bases). Trimming removed 0 bases from V and 6 bases from J, with 19 bases in between. Germline values: CDR1 SGHRS, CDR2 YFSETQ. CDR3 size: 16 residues. CDR3 region: CASSLVSTARMGEQYF. The DNA of the CDR3 is TGCGCCAGCAGCTTGGTGTCGACAGCGCGGATGGGCGAGCAGTACTTC.

The chain has TRBV28 and TRBJ1-1; perhaps TRBD1 as D (5 bases). In germline, CDR1 is MDHEN, CDR2 SYDVKM. Trimming stripped 4 bases from V and 4 bases from J, with 13 bases between. The CDR3 runs 14 residues. The CDR3 here is CASSYQGRGTEAFF. In DNA, the CDR3 is TGTGCCAGCAGTTACCAGGGTCGGGGCACTGAAGCTTTCTTT.

The chain has TRBV5-1 and TRBJ2-5; the D is unclear. V was shortened by 5 bases and J by 2 bases, with 13 bases between the two germline ends. CDR3 length equals 14 residues. Germline lookup yields CDR1 SGHRS and CDR2 YFSETQ. The CDR3 spells CASRARPRQETQYF. The CDR3 coding sequence is TGCGCCAGCAGGGCGAGGCCGCGTCAAGAGACCCAGTACTTC.

This clone has a single count. The genes are TRBV6-1 and TRBJ1-5; no definite D call. CDR3 size: 15 residues. In germline, CDR1 is MNHNS, CDR2 SASEGT. V was shortened by 3 bases and J by 6 bases, with 15 bases between the two germline ends. The CDR3 loop is CASSEGRALSQPQHF. In DNA, the CDR3 is TGTGCCAGCAGTGAGGGGAGGGCTTTAAGTCAGCCCCAGCATTTT.

This chain uses TRBV7-9 with TRBJ1-1; 10 nucleotides match TRBD1. Losses at the gene ends were 5 bases for V and 1 base for J; bases not matched to a gene: 4. CDR3 length equals 15 residues. Germline V lookup: CDR1 SEHNR, CDR2 FQNEAQ (reference sequence). The CDR3 DNA sequence: TGTGCCAGCAGCACTCGACAGGGGGCGAACACTGAAGCTTTCTTT. It translates to CASSTRQGANTEAFF.

V usage is TRBV10-3 and J usage is TRBJ1-1, with D unclear. Germline values: CDR1 ENHRY, CDR2 SYGVKD. The CDR3 length is 13 residues. Between the trimmed V and J ends, which lost 8 bases and 0 bases, there was a span of 10 bases. The CDR3 nucleotides read TGTGCCATCCTCTACAGCATGAACACTGAAGCTTTCTTT. Residues: CAILYSMNTEAFF.

The V call is TRBV27, the J call TRBJ2-3; TRBD2 aligns across 8 bases. Per germline, CDR1 MNHEY and CDR2 SMNVEV (reference sequence). CDR3 size: 14 residues. V trimming: 8 bases; J trimming: 0 bases; junction bases outside the gene matches: 4. The CDR3 reads CASRLAPSTDTQYF. In nucleotides, the CDR3 is TGTGCCAGCCGACTAGCGCCTAGCACAGATACGCAGTATTTT.